This T cell receptor beta chain was documented in a study of T cells in Graves' hyperthyroidism and ophthalmopathy (dated by TCRdb to 2018 to 2020). Context from the whole study: Peripheral blood samples were taken at initial diagnosis, before any treatment was given. TCR V-J signatures able to tell the groups apart were searched for in a discovery cohort of approximately 95 patients, of whom 43 had Graves' ophthalmopathy and about 60 had stable Graves' hyperthyroidism. Whether ophthalmopathy could be predicted prospectively was tested in an independent validation cohort made up of 18 to 20 hyperthyroidism patients plus 17 patients who later progressed to ophthalmopathy. The roughly 94 discovery patients were randomly divided into training and test sets at a 7:3 ratio. In several Graves' hyperthyroidism patients, the study also compared T-cell repertoires from thyroid tissue with T-cell repertoires from blood. After blood sampling, hyperthyroidism patients were treated with methimazole at a starting dose of 30 mg daily, and ophthalmopathy patients were treated with high-dose intravenous methylprednisolone. According to the paper, TCR Vbeta CDR3 sequencing was carried out on 135 peripheral blood samples, which came from under 50 ophthalmopathy, around 75 hyperthyroidism and about 17 progressor patients. Results and caveats for the whole study, not just this receptor: In validation, progression to ophthalmopathy was predicted by the model with almost 71% sensitivity and roughly 72% specificity, a median of approximately 7.1 months before onset. Ophthalmopathy was separated from stable hyperthyroidism by a 13 V-J signature model, with 85% to 90% sensitivity and roughly 81% specificity obtained in cross-validation and 80%/75% obtained in testing. Most expanded thyroid clonotypes (frequency above 0.001) were also found in blood, which suggests that blood repertoires may mirror thyroid immune responses. No statistical method was used to set the sample size in advance, and investigators knew the group allocation.

From the cysteine up to the phenylalanine, the CDR3 has a length of 15 residues. The read is trimmed to its CDR3 DNA, 45 bases read in frame from base 1. The junction shows trimming of 5 bases on V and 7 bases on J, plus 20 bases between the germline ends. CDR1 and CDR2, looked up from the germline V gene (reference sequence), are MNHNY and SVGAGI. Amplification of TCR beta CDR3 regions was carried out from RNA transcripts. A first-round RT-PCR of the TCR CDR3 used the HTBI primer set with the Qiagen OneStep RT-PCR kit. Libraries were constructed in a second round of multiplex PCR, after which size selection and purification were performed. Libraries were sequenced paired-end with 100 bp reads on an Illumina HiSeq2000. In the original analysis: Raw data were processed with SOAPnuke, discarding reads with adapters, uncalled bases, mean Phred below 15, or no exact constant-primer or identifier match. High-quality paired reads were merged with COPE v1.2.5, and unique nucleotide sequences were defined as clonotypes. Clonotypes were aligned to IMGT TRBV, TRBD and TRBJ reference segments using MiTCR v1.1. The analysis included only V-J combinations with a frequency above 0.0001, which together covered more than 98% of the repertoires. The TCS score was defined as the ratio of F50 (clonal expansion) to E x V (chaos), calculated using BLOSUM62-based TCRdist between CDR3 peptides within each V-J. Welch's t-statistics and random forest reduced around 520 V-J features to roughly 13, which were used in a naive Bayes classifier (R e1071). The Morisita-Horn index was used to measure how similar the thyroid and blood repertoires were. Starting from the raw public reads, TCRdb applied fastp trimming at Q25, assembled clones with MiXCR and retained in-frame beta chains. Each entry merges the rows of one CDR3 protein and shows their most common DNA and genes. These V and J calls originate from TCRdb's pipeline instead of the authors' own analysis. This sample is represented by around 100,000 distinct CDR3 sequences; approximately 48% of them were singletons. Roughly 24% of the sample belongs to the ten largest clones.

Stable Graves' hyperthyroidism was defined as the absence of progression to ophthalmopathy over 18 months of follow-up. The hyperthyroidism patients were between 18 and 65 years old and newly diagnosed, with a disease duration of less than 2 months. Any patient with an uncontrolled infection, another autoimmune disease, pregnancy or lactation was excluded. Clinical symptoms, serum thyroxine and TRAb, thyroid ultrasound, and orbital computed tomography formed the basis for the diagnoses. PBMCs were separated from 8 to 10 ml of fresh peripheral blood using Ficoll-Paque density gradient centrifugation. Trizol reagent was used to extract total RNA, and RNA quality was then checked on an Agilent 2100 Bioanalyzer. With regard to this clonotype: The antigen it recognizes is unknown. It has no much larger one-base neighbor in the sample; base qualities were not kept.

The sample was blood. The V and J segments used are TRBV6-6 and TRBJ1-1; the D gene is perhaps TRBD1, on 6 matching bases. This receptor was obtained from a man aged 35 to 55 with Graves' hyperthyroidism. The nucleotide sequence is TGTGCCAGCAGTAGGACAGTTCCCCGTGCAGGTGAAGCTTTCTTT. This codes for CASSRTVPRAGEAFF.